Given below is one TCR beta chain in context. The PCR had 60 Vbeta and 13 Jbeta primers. Libraries were prepared by immunoSEQ multiplex PCR; TCRdb keeps only in-frame clonotypes and omits some of them. Of around 120,000 clones in the sample, 60% to 80% are singletons; the top ten hold about 2.4%. The record originates from a study of cytomegalovirus exposure and HLA in healthy donors. Germline V gene lookup returns CDR1 SGHNT and CDR2 YYREEE (reference sequence). The CDR3 is 16 amino acids. Losses at the gene ends were 4 bases for V and 5 bases for J; bases not matched to a gene: 13. This TCR was recovered from a woman between 55 and 75 years old in good health and CMV-seropositive. This sequence joins TRBV5-4 and TRBJ2-5; 8 bases map to TRBD2. Input material: PBMCs. This CDR3 is CASSPLDSGGSETQYF. The CDR3 DNA follows: TGTGCCAGCAGCCCTCTCGACAGCGGGGGTTCGGAGACCCAGTACTTC.